A single sample gave rise to the 26 T cell receptor beta chains below, sequenced in a study of cytomegalovirus exposure and HLA in healthy donors. Primers included in the PCR were 60 Vbeta and 13 Jbeta primers. Profiling relied on immunoSEQ multiplex PCR, and the TCRdb table lists in-frame clones only, not all of them. The record lists some 23,000 clones, of which the ten most abundant hold 17%. The sequencing sample was made of PBMCs. These receptors were obtained from a male donor in good health and CMV-seropositive.

This chain uses TRBV5-4 with TRBJ1-1; 10 positions agree with TRBD1. This CDR3 is 16 amino acids long. V trimming: 3 bases; J trimming: 4 bases; junction bases outside the gene matches: 9. The germline V gene has CDR1 SGHNT and CDR2 YYREEE (reference sequence). CDR3 region: CASSSPRQGASTEAFF. CDR3 in DNA: TGTGCCAGCAGCTCGCCAAGACAGGGGGCTTCCACTGAAGCTTTCTTT.

This chain joins TRBV30 and TRBJ2-5, with D possibly TRBD2 on 7 matching bases. V lost 0 bases to trimming and J lost 5 bases, with 16 bases between them. The CDR3 spans 15 residues. CDR1 is GTSNPN and CDR2 is SVGIG in the germline V gene (reference sequence). Here the CDR3 reads CAWSVPTRGAETQYF. The DNA for the CDR3 is TGTGCCTGGAGTGTACCCACACGGGGGGCTGAGACCCAGTACTTC.

This chain joins TRBV28 and TRBJ2-5; 12 bases map to TRBD2. J lost 4 bases, V lost 5 bases, and 11 bases had no gene match. The CDR3 has 17 amino acids. The V gene's germline CDR1 is MDHEN and CDR2 SYDVKM. CDR3 region: CASSVRASGRERETQYF. The DNA of the CDR3 is TGTGCCAGCAGTGTTCGGGCTAGCGGGAGGGAGCGAGAGACCCAGTACTTC.

The rearrangement joins TRBV5-1 to TRBJ2-7; 9 positions match TRBD1. Germline loops: CDR1 SGHRS, CDR2 YFSETQ. V lost 0 bases to trimming and J lost 1 base; unmatched junction nucleotides: 5. This CDR3 has 16 amino acids. CDR3: CASSLARGTGSYEQYF. The CDR3 region has the DNA TGCGCCAGCAGCTTGGCCAGAGGGACAGGGTCCTACGAGCAGTACTTC.

The J gene is TRBJ1-1, the V gene TRBV13; the D is unclear. This CDR3 is built from 13 residues. Trimming stripped 0 bases from V and 3 bases from J, with 5 bases between. CDR1 and CDR2 from the germline V gene are PRHDT and FYEKMQ (reference sequence). The CDR3 sequence: CASSLGSHTEAFF. The CDR3 DNA is TGTGCCAGCAGCTTAGGTAGCCACACTGAAGCTTTCTTT.

The chain combines TRBV4-1 with TRBJ1-4, with D unresolved. The germline V gene encodes CDR1 MGHRA and CDR2 YSYEKL. CDR3 size: 16 residues. Trimming left V 1 base short and J 10 bases short, with 19 bases between. CDR3 sequence (DNA): TGCGCCAGCAGCCAAGCCCCGGCAGACCATTCGGGAAAACTGTTTTTT. This sequence encodes CASSQAPADHSGKLFF.

The V call is TRBV19, the J call TRBJ2-5; 9 bases line up with TRBD2. V was clipped by 5 bases and J by 5 bases; unmatched bases: 6. CDR1 and CDR2 from the germline V gene are LNHDA and SQIVND (reference sequence). This CDR3 has 14 residues. The CDR3: CASSPGTSIETQYF. The CDR3 region has the DNA TGTGCCAGTAGTCCCGGGACTAGCATCGAGACCCAGTACTTC. Full variable domain (missing parts from reference TRBV19 and TRBJ2-5): DGGITQSPKYLFRKEGQNVTLSCEQNLNHDAMYWYRQDPGQGLRLIYYSQIVNDFQKGDIAEGYSVSREKKESFPLTVTSAQKNPTAFYLCASSPGTSIETQYFGPGTRLLVL.

V gene TRBV9 combines with J gene TRBJ1-1, with D tentatively TRBD1 (6 bases). This CDR3 region has 12 residues. CDR1 SGDLS and CDR2 YYNGEE come from the germline V gene. The ends were cut back, 2 bases at V and 5 bases at J, with 7 bases in the middle. The CDR3 sequence: CASSVQGTEAFF. The CDR3 DNA sequence: TGTGCCAGCAGCGTTCAGGGGACTGAAGCTTTCTTT.

The chain links TRBV5-1 to TRBJ2-2; 9 bases fit TRBD2. CDR1 and CDR2 from the germline V gene are SGHRS and YFSETQ. V trimming: 5 bases; J trimming: 0 bases; junction bases outside the gene matches: 5. The CDR3 length is 16 residues. CDR3 region: CASSFGTSPNTGELFF. The CDR3, as DNA: TGCGCCAGCAGTTTTGGGACTAGCCCGAACACCGGGGAGCTGTTTTTT.

The chain employs TRBV7-9 and TRBJ1-2; D is possibly TRBD1 (5 bases). Germline V gene data show CDR1 as SEHNR and CDR2 as FQNEAQ (reference sequence). The CDR3 is 11 residues long. Trimming removed 6 bases from V and 7 bases from J, with 9 bases in between. The CDR3 nucleotides are TGTGCCAGCAGAGACAGAAGTGGCTACACCTTC. Residues: CASRDRSGYTF. Based on the CDR3 plus reference TRBV7-9 and TRBJ1-2, the full variable domain is DTGVSQNPRHKITKRGQNVTFRCDPISEHNRLYWYRQTLGQGPEFLTYFQNEAQLEKSRLLSDRFSAERPKGSFSTLEIQRTEQGDSAMYLCASRDRSGYTFGSGTRLTVV.

CDR3 nucleotides: TGTGCCAGCAGCGCACGACCCGGGACAGGTACCTACGAGCAGTACTTC. Its protein product is CASSARPGTGTYEQYF. The V and J genes are TRBV7-9 and TRBJ2-7; 8 nucleotides align to TRBD1. CDR1 and CDR2 (germline): SEHNR, FQNEAQ (reference sequence). This CDR3 contains 16 residues. V lost 5 bases, J lost 2 bases, and 11 bases stayed unmatched.

The chain links TRBV11-2 to TRBJ2-7, with 8 bases aligning to TRBD1. The CDR3 runs 16 residues. V was clipped by 4 bases and J by 4 bases; unmatched bases: 12. Germline-derived CDR1 and CDR2 are SGHAT and FQNNGV. Here the CDR3 reads CASSSRRQGAFYEQYF. The CDR3 nucleotides are TGTGCCAGCAGCTCCCGAAGGCAGGGGGCTTTTTACGAGCAGTACTTC.

With respect to this clone: Other DNA sequences in the sample encode the same CDR3. The chain uses TRBV4-2 and TRBJ1-1; 7 bases are a match to TRBD1. This CDR3 region has 14 residues. The germline V gene has CDR1 LGHNA and CDR2 YNFKEQ. After removal of 1 base from V and 3 bases from J, the junction contained 2 bases not matched to a gene. In nucleotides, the CDR3 is TGTGCCAGCAGCCAAGGAGACAGGGACACTGAAGCTTTCTTT. It translates to CASSQGDRDTEAFF.

This chain uses TRBV28 with TRBJ2-4; a possible D gene is TRBD1 (5 bases). V was trimmed by 6 bases and J by 6 bases, leaving 18 bases between them. The CDR3 is 15 amino acids. Germline assignment: CDR1 MDHEN and CDR2 SYDVKM. CDR3 DNA sequence: TGTGCCAGCAGCTTGATCCAGGGTCAGGGAAACATTCAGTACTTC. Translation: CASSLIQGQGNIQYF.

The gene calls are TRBV14 and TRBJ2-7, with 7 nucleotides matching TRBD2. The CDR3 length is 12 residues. V was clipped by 4 bases and J by 4 bases; unmatched bases: 1. The germline CDR1 and CDR2 sequences are SGHDN and FVKESK. As DNA, the CDR3 is TGTGCCAGCAGCCCGCGGGGGTACGAGCAGTACTTC. It yields the protein CASSPRGYEQYF.

The genes are TRBV27 and TRBJ1-2, with a weak D call TRBD1 (6 bases). V lost 3 bases to trimming and J lost 4 bases, with 9 bases between them. From germline, CDR1 is MNHEY and CDR2 SMNVEV (reference sequence). CDR3 length: 13 residues. The CDR3 reads CASSFGRGYGYTF. In DNA form, the CDR3 reads TGTGCCAGCAGTTTCGGCAGGGGCTATGGCTACACCTTC.

The chain combines TRBV28 with TRBJ2-1, with D unclear. CDR1 and CDR2 from the germline V gene are MDHEN and SYDVKM. V lost 2 bases to trimming and J lost 4 bases, with 3 bases between them. This CDR3 contains 12 residues. CDR3 amino acids: CASSLRYNEQFF. CDR3 nucleotides: TGTGCCAGCAGTTTACGGTACAATGAGCAGTTCTTC. The entire variable domain, with the rest obtained from reference TRBV28 and TRBJ2-1, is as follows: DVKVTQSSRYLVKRTGEKVFLECVQDMDHENMFWYRQDPGLGLRLIYFSYDVKMKEKGDIPEGYSVSREKKERFSLILESASTNQTSMYLCASSLRYNEQFFGPGTRLTVL.

The V gene is TRBV29-1, the J gene TRBJ2-7; 8 bases map to TRBD1. The germline gives CDR1 SQVTM, CDR2 ANQGSEA. This CDR3 contains 13 residues. V was clipped by 6 bases and J by 5 bases; unmatched bases: 9. The CDR3 sequence: CSVGQGTIDEQYF. The CDR3 coding sequence is TGCAGCGTAGGACAGGGAACTATCGACGAGCAGTACTTC.

The genes are TRBV28 and TRBJ1-2; 8 bases fit TRBD1. Trimming at V came to 4 bases and at J to 4 bases, leaving 11 bases not matched to a gene. The CDR3 runs to 16 residues. Germline CDR1 and CDR2: MDHEN and SYDVKM. CDR3 amino acids: CASSSEPGQEPYGYTF. The CDR3 bases are TGTGCCAGCAGTTCCGAACCGGGACAGGAGCCCTATGGCTACACCTTC.

This chain uses TRBV6-5 with TRBJ2-3, with D perhaps matching TRBD1 (5 bases). The V gene's germline CDR1 is MNHEY and CDR2 SVGAGI. V was cut by 8 bases and J by 0 bases, with 12 bases left in between. The CDR3 runs to 14 residues. The CDR3 region is CASGAASSTDTQYF. In nucleotides, the CDR3 is TGTGCCAGCGGGGCGGCCTCTAGCACAGATACGCAGTATTTT.

The genes are TRBV5-1 and TRBJ2-3, with D perhaps TRBD1 (6 bases). V was clipped by 4 bases and J by 3 bases, with 12 bases between them. The CDR3 extends over 14 amino acids. CDR1 and CDR2 from the germline V gene are SGHRS and YFSETQ. The CDR3 here is CASSPFGTTDTQYF. The DNA of the CDR3 is TGCGCCAGCAGCCCTTTTGGGACAACAGATACGCAGTATTTT.

The gene calls are TRBV29-1 and TRBJ2-2, with D possibly TRBD2 on 5 matching bases. In germline, CDR1 is SQVTM, CDR2 ANQGSEA. Deletions cut 3 bases from V and 7 bases from J, with 12 bases between. There are 13 residues in the CDR3. Here the CDR3 DNA reads TGCAGCGTTGACAGAGGGTGGAGCGGGGAGCTGTTTTTT. Its translation is CSVDRGWSGELFF.

The V and J genes are TRBV6-5 and TRBJ1-3; D is unclear. Germline V gene data show CDR1 as MNHEY and CDR2 as SVGAGI. CDR3 size: 15 residues. V shed 2 bases and J shed 0 bases, with 8 bases lying between them. The CDR3 coding sequence is TGTGCCAGCAGTTACAGCGGGGACTCTGGAAACACCATATATTTT. Encoded protein: CASSYSGDSGNTIYF.

Written as DNA, the CDR3 is TGTGCCAGCAGCCGACAGCCCAATGAAAAACTGTTTTTT. This translates into CASSRQPNEKLFF. The V call is TRBV6-5, the J call TRBJ1-4; a weak D match, TRBD1 (5 bases). Germline assignment: CDR1 MNHEY and CDR2 SVGAGI. V dropped 6 bases and J dropped 5 bases, with 10 bases sitting between them. CDR3 length: 13 amino acids.

The CDR3 DNA is TGCGCCAGCAGTCTAGCCGGGACTGCGAACACCGGGGAGCTGTTTTTT. Its translation: CASSLAGTANTGELFF. V and J are TRBV10-1 and TRBJ2-2, with a possible D match to TRBD2 (6 bases). Trimming stripped 5 bases from V and 0 bases from J, with 13 bases between. The CDR3 contains 16 residues. Germline CDR1 WNHNN, CDR2 SYGVQD (reference sequence).

The chain recombines TRBV9 with TRBJ2-7, with a weak D call TRBD2 (7 bases). This CDR3 spans 15 amino acids. Trimming pared 1 base from V and 3 bases from J, leaving 14 bases between. The germline V gene encodes CDR1 SGDLS and CDR2 YYNGEE. Here the CDR3 DNA reads TGTGCCAGCAGCGTATCGTGGGGGGGCCTCTACGAGCAGTACTTC. This translates into CASSVSWGGLYEQYF.